This T cell receptor beta chain stems from a study of cytomegalovirus exposure and HLA in healthy donors. Study context: In a later analysis, the roughly 120 validation repertoires were reported to have used the same platform as the 666 first-cohort repertoires.

Clones were sequenced by immunoSEQ multiplex PCR, and TCRdb holds only the in-frame ones, with some missing. Found here are approximately 120,000 clones, around 94% of them singletons; the top ten hold 1% to 1.5%. Findings of the study overall: Specific recognition of CMV antigens was confirmed in vitro for three chains (all CMV-associated). First-cohort TCR clusters were later found to tend to co-occur in the roughly 130 validation repertoires.

Comments on this clone: Its antigen is unknown.

The germline V gene encodes CDR1 SEHNR and CDR2 FQNEAQ (reference sequence). With V trimmed by 5 bases and J by 4 bases, 20 bases remained unmatched. This CDR3 contains 19 residues. The chain employs TRBV7-9 and TRBJ1-1; 9 positions agree with TRBD1. The sample was PBMCs. The clonotype was recovered from a woman aged 18-29 years in good health and CMV-seronegative. CDR3 in amino acids: CASSGARERDRAVGTEAFF. The CDR3 DNA is TGTGCCAGCAGCGGAGCTCGCGAGAGGGACAGGGCGGTCGGCACTGAAGCTTTCTTT.